This record covers a single TCR beta chain. Its antigen remains unknown. Sequencing was performed with immunoSEQ multiplex PCR; in TCRdb, only in-frame clones are kept and a portion is missing. The sample has just under 350,000 clones; less than 85% are singletons. The germline CDR1 and CDR2 sequences are MNHEY and SMNVEV (reference sequence). The junction had 10 bases not matched to a gene; V was cut back by 6 bases and J by 9 bases. The CDR3 spans 15 residues. The data were taken from a study of shared clonotypes between healthy human individuals. Study observations and caveats: In contrast to clonotypes shared by all four donors, non-shared clonotypes had lower generation probabilities.

Donation came from healthy HIV-negative adults that had no recent acute infections or vaccinations. The J gene is TRBJ2-1, the V gene TRBV27, with 11 bases lining up with TRBD2. Sequencing used memory CD4+ T cells sorted from blood. Subset given: CD45RA-negative fraction. This receptor was identified in a man aged 25-45 years in good health. The CDR3 protein is CASRTIAGGLGEQFF. The CDR3 DNA follows: TGTGCCAGCAGAACGATAGCGGGAGGGCTTGGTGAGCAGTTCTTC.